These 25 T cell receptor beta chains originate from one sample sequenced in a study of blood T cell repertoires in COVID-19. Only in-frame clones appear in the TCRdb table, and some are missing; sequencing was by immunoSEQ multiplex PCR. The profile shows around 380,000 clones, roughly 86% of them singletons. The sequenced sample was peripheral blood. Receptors originate from a human donor with acute or convalescent COVID-19. The donor label of this sample is uncertain.

The chain recombines TRBV6-5 with TRBJ1-1; 7 nucleotides agree with TRBD1. V trimming: 7 bases; J trimming: 11 bases; junction bases outside the gene matches: 13. The CDR3 is made up of 13 amino acids. Germline V gene sequence: CDR1 MNHEY, CDR2 SVGAGI. The CDR3 DNA follows: TGTGCCAGCAAAAGGGGGCGTCAGGTCGGGGCTTTCTTT. It specifies CASKRGRQVGAFF.

The V call is TRBV6-6, the J call TRBJ1-1, with 7 bases matching TRBD1. V gave up 6 bases and J gave up 3 bases; unmatched junction bases: 7. In germline, CDR1 is MNHNY, CDR2 SVGAGI (reference sequence). CDR3 size: 14 residues. The CDR3 region is CASSFTQGDTEAFF. CDR3 coding DNA: TGTGCCAGCAGCTTTACTCAGGGGGACACTGAAGCTTTCTTT.

This chain uses TRBV25-1 with TRBJ2-6; perhaps TRBD1 as D (5 bases). The CDR3 is 16 residues long. Germline CDR1 and CDR2: MGHDK and SYGVNS. With 4 bases removed from V and 1 base from J, the gap between germline ends came to 11 bases. CDR3 residues: CASSARAVSGANVLTF. DNA for the CDR3: TGTGCCAGCAGTGCCAGGGCGGTTTCTGGGGCCAACGTCCTGACTTTC.

J is TRBJ2-7 and V is TRBV4-1; maybe TRBD2 (6 bases). Looked up from germline, CDR1 is MGHRA and CDR2 is YSYEKL. V was shortened by 1 base and J by 4 bases, with 17 bases between the two germline ends. CDR3 length equals 16 residues. The CDR3 bases are TGCGCCAGCAGCCAAGTGGGCGGGGCGCGTCCATACGAGCAGTACTTC. This gives the protein CASSQVGGARPYEQYF.

The chain couples TRBV14 to TRBJ1-6; TRBD1 aligns across 8 bases. CDR3 length: 15 residues. Trimming at V came to 4 bases and at J to 7 bases, leaving 6 bases not matched to a gene. Germline V gene lookup returns CDR1 SGHDN and CDR2 FVKESK. The CDR3 loop reads CASSPNRGGNSPLHF. CDR3 in DNA: TGTGCCAGCAGCCCAAACAGGGGGGGAAATTCACCCCTCCACTTT. The whole variable domain, filled in from reference TRBV14 and TRBJ1-6, reads EAGVTQFPSHSVIEKGQTVTLRCDPISGHDNLYWYRRVMGKEIKFLLHFVKESKQDESGMPNNRFLAERTGGTYSTLKVQPAELEDSGVYFCASSPNRGGNSPLHFGNGTRLTVT.

In nucleotides, the CDR3 is TGTGCCAGCAGTTACTCGATGAGCTCCTACGAGCAGTACTTC. It encodes CASSYSMSSYEQYF. This sequence joins TRBV6-5 and TRBJ2-7; D remains unclear. This CDR3 is 14 amino acids long. V was pared by 0 bases and J by 0 bases, with 6 bases between. Germline loops: CDR1 MNHEY, CDR2 SVGAGI.

Points on this clone: The identical CDR3 is also encoded by other nucleotide sequences in the sample. The gene calls are TRBV28 and TRBJ2-5; 7 bases match TRBD2. Losses at the gene ends were 3 bases for V and 1 base for J; bases not matched to a gene: 5. The V gene's germline CDR1 is MDHEN and CDR2 SYDVKM. The CDR3 is 15 amino acids. CDR3 coding DNA: TGTGCCAGCAGTTTTTCATCGGGGGGCCAAGAGACCCAGTACTTC. Translating gives CASSFSSGGQETQYF.

V is TRBV30 and J is TRBJ1-6, with TRBD1 as a possible D gene (6 bases). Germline values: CDR1 GTSNPN, CDR2 SVGIG (reference sequence). With 3 bases removed from V and 5 bases from J, the gap between germline ends came to 8 bases. The CDR3 spans 13 residues. CDR3 loop: CAWRRQDNSPLHF. The CDR3 DNA is TGTGCCTGGAGAAGACAGGATAATTCACCCCTCCACTTT.

The rearrangement joins TRBV18 to TRBJ1-2, with D tentatively TRBD1 (5 bases). CDR1 and CDR2 (germline): KGHSH, LQKENI. The CDR3 is 14 residues long. The V end was cut by 2 bases, the J end by 6 bases, with 13 bases between. The CDR3 sequence: CASSPAPPGDGYTF. In nucleotides, the CDR3 is TGTGCCAGCTCACCAGCGCCTCCGGGGGATGGCTACACCTTC.

Only a few counts were recorded for this clone. V and J are TRBV2 and TRBJ1-2, with a possible D match to TRBD1 (5 bases). The CDR3 is made up of 16 amino acids. Germline CDR1 and CDR2: SNHLY and FYNNEI. V lost 10 bases, J lost 4 bases, and 25 bases lay in between. The CDR3 sequence: CATQFDRQSGSYGYTF. In DNA form, the CDR3 reads TGTGCCACCCAGTTCGATAGACAGTCGGGCTCCTATGGCTACACCTTC.

The chain employs TRBV3-1 (or the pseudogene TRBV3-2) and TRBJ1-1; TRBD1 might be the D (5 bases). Trimming removed 3 bases from V and 3 bases from J, with 14 bases in between. This CDR3 has 15 amino acids. Germline V lookup: CDR1 LGHDT, CDR2 YNNKEL (reference sequence). CDR3 DNA sequence: TGTGCCAGCAGCCATATCGGGGGTAGGGACACTGAAGCTTTCTTT. Protein product: CASSHIGGRDTEAFF.

The chain couples TRBV5-6 to TRBJ1-2; D perhaps matches TRBD1 (5 bases). Trimming pared 5 bases from V and 7 bases from J, leaving 15 bases between. The CDR3 is 13 residues long. Germline CDR1 SGHDT, CDR2 YYEEEE. The CDR3 DNA is TGTGCCAGCAGTGGCCGGGGGGTGGTTGGCTACACCTTC. This codes for CASSGRGVVGYTF. Filled out from reference TRBV5-6 and TRBJ1-2, the complete variable domain reads DAGVTQSPTHLIKTRGQQVTLRCSPKSGHDTVSWYQQALGQGPQFIFQYYEEEERQRGNFPDRFSGHQFPNYSSELNVNALLLGDSALYLCASSGRGVVGYTFGSGTRLTVV.

The chain uses TRBV6-5 and TRBJ1-1; tentative D call: TRBD1 (6 bases). Per the germline V gene, CDR1 is MNHEY and CDR2 is SVGAGI. Trimming cost V 5 bases and J 5 bases, with 18 bases left between them. The CDR3 runs 15 residues. The CDR3 nucleotides read TGTGCCAGCAGTCCTGAGGGGGGGCGTGGGACTGAAGCTTTCTTT. Translation: CASSPEGGRGTEAFF.

The genes are TRBV19 and TRBJ2-1; D call uncertain. CDR3 length: 13 residues. Germline CDR1 reads LNHDA; CDR2 reads SQIVND (reference sequence). Between the trimmed V and J ends, which lost 3 bases and 7 bases, there was a span of 10 bases. The DNA for the CDR3 is TGTGCCAGTAGTATGCGTAGTGGTAATGAGCAGTTCTTC. It translates to CASSMRSGNEQFF.

In DNA, the CDR3 is TGTGCCAGCAGTTTAGGGACAGGGATCTACGAGCAGTACTTC. Amino acids: CASSLGTGIYEQYF. The V call is TRBV27, the J call TRBJ2-7, with 9 nucleotides matching TRBD1. CDR3 size: 14 residues. J lost 3 bases, V lost 2 bases, and 2 bases had no gene match. Germline V lookup: CDR1 MNHEY, CDR2 SMNVEV (reference sequence).

The V gene is TRBV9, the J gene TRBJ2-1; a possible D gene is TRBD2 (5 bases). This CDR3 contains 15 residues. Germline CDR1 SGDLS, CDR2 YYNGEE. V lost 4 bases to trimming and J lost 4 bases, with 15 bases between them. The CDR3 bases are TGTGCCAGCAGCCCCCGGGATGTTGAGTACAATGAGCAGTTCTTC. Amino acid sequence: CASSPRDVEYNEQFF.

V gene TRBV7-2 combines with J gene TRBJ2-2; 8 bases agree with TRBD1. The germline CDR1 and CDR2 sequences are SGHTA and FQGNSA. This CDR3 region has 14 residues. Unmatched junction bases numbered 4, after V lost 7 bases and J lost 3 bases. The CDR3 sequence is CASKYRGDTGELFF. CDR3 nucleotide sequence: TGTGCCAGCAAATACAGGGGGGACACCGGGGAGCTGTTTTTT.

The rearrangement joins TRBV24-1 to TRBJ2-2; a possible D gene is TRBD2 (6 bases). The V and J ends lost 4 bases and 2 bases respectively, with 10 bases between them. In germline, CDR1 is KGHDR, CDR2 SFDVKD. The length of the CDR3 is 15 residues. CDR3 sequence (DNA): TGTGCCACCAGTGACCGGGACTCCAACACCGGGGAGCTGTTTTTT. It encodes CATSDRDSNTGELFF.

This chain joins TRBV30 and TRBJ1-1; D is unclear. The length of the CDR3 is 11 residues. Trimming cost V 3 bases and J 8 bases, with 10 bases left between them. Germline assignment: CDR1 GTSNPN and CDR2 SVGIG (reference sequence). The CDR3 protein is CAWRRRTEAFF. Written as DNA, the CDR3 is TGTGCCTGGAGGAGGAGAACAGAAGCTTTCTTT.

The J gene is TRBJ2-7, the V gene TRBV10-3, with TRBD1 matching over 8 bases. Per the germline V gene, CDR1 is ENHRY and CDR2 is SYGVKD. With V trimmed by 5 bases and J by 0 bases, 6 bases remained unmatched. The CDR3 runs 15 residues. The CDR3 DNA reads as TGTGCCATCAGTCCCGGACAGGGCAACTCCTACGAGCAGTACTTC. Amino acid sequence: CAISPGQGNSYEQYF.

The gene calls are TRBV19 and TRBJ1-5, with a possible D match to TRBD1 (5 bases). This CDR3 comprises 13 residues. The V and J ends lost 5 bases and 3 bases respectively, with 8 bases between them. Germline assignment: CDR1 LNHDA and CDR2 SQIVND (reference sequence). This CDR3 reads CASSDSFNQPQHF. In DNA form, the CDR3 reads TGTGCCAGTAGTGACAGCTTCAATCAGCCCCAGCATTTT.

The chain combines TRBV6-5 with TRBJ2-2; 11 nucleotides align to TRBD1. The J segment lost 4 bases and the V segment lost 4 bases, leaving 5 bases of the junction unmatched. From germline, CDR1 is MNHEY and CDR2 SVGAGI. The CDR3 covers 16 residues. The CDR3 spells CASSFPGQGVTGELFF. DNA for the CDR3: TGTGCCAGCAGTTTCCCGGGACAGGGGGTCACCGGGGAGCTGTTTTTT.

This chain connects TRBV5-1 to TRBJ2-3; D is possibly TRBD1 (5 bases). V was cut by 2 bases and J by 4 bases, with 11 bases left in between. The CDR3 is 14 residues long. Germline V CDR1 and CDR2: SGHRS, YFSETQ. The CDR3 sequence is CASSLDSSADTQYF. CDR3 nucleotides: TGCGCCAGCAGCTTAGACAGCTCGGCAGATACGCAGTATTTT.

The rearrangement joins TRBV28 to TRBJ1-2; 8 bases are a match to TRBD1. This CDR3 comprises 15 residues. The V gene's germline CDR1 is MDHEN and CDR2 SYDVKM. Trimming removed 7 bases from V and 4 bases from J; junction bases left unmatched: 11. The CDR3 nucleotides read TGTGCCAGCATTCGGGGCAGGGGGCCGGTCTATGGCTACACCTTC. This encodes CASIRGRGPVYGYTF.

The V gene is TRBV12-3 or TRBV12-4, the J gene TRBJ2-7, with 8 bases lining up with TRBD2. V was clipped by 7 bases and J by 3 bases; unmatched bases: 5. The CDR3 covers 13 residues. CDR3 in DNA: TGTGCCAGCACCCCGGCGGGGGGCTACGAGCAGTACTTC. Its protein is CASTPAGGYEQYF.